This T cell receptor (beta chain) was sequenced for a study of blood T cell repertoires in COVID-19. Study in general: There were acute and convalescent COVID-19 samples, and they came from the United States, Italy and Spain.

Under the authors' procedure: It was from reference gene primer amplification that nucleated cell counts were estimated. The repertoire was sequenced with immunoSEQ multiplex PCR; TCRdb's copy has only in-frame clones and lacks some. Clonal size and the V and J genes are those of that table, whereas D and trimming came from the DNA. The table shows 200,000 to 300,000 clones, with about nine tenths occurring only once. Between the trimmed V and J ends, which lost 4 bases and 3 bases, there was a span of 14 bases. CDR3 length: 14 residues. Germline CDR1 is SGDLS and CDR2 is YYNGEE. Sequences were obtained from peripheral blood. The V call is TRBV9, the J call TRBJ2-7; TRBD2 might be the D (6 bases). The TCR originated in a man aged 35 to 55 who had recovered from COVID-19. The CDR3 DNA is TGTGCCAGCAGCCCATACGGGGGTTTCTACGAGCAGTACTTC. It yields the protein CASSPYGGFYEQYF.